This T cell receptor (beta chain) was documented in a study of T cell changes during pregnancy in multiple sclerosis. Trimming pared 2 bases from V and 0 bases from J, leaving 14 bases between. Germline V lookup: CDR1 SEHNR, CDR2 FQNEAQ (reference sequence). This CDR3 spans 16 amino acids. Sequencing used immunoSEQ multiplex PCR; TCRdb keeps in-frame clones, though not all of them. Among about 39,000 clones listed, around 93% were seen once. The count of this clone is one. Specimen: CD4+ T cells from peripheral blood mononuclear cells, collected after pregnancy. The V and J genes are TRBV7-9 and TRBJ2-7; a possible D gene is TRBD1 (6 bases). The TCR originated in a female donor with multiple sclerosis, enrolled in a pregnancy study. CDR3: CASSLYGTQSSYEQYF. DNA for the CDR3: TGTGCCAGCAGCTTATATGGGACACAGAGCTCCTACGAGCAGTACTTC.